A selection of T cell receptor beta chains follows, all from one sample in a study of CD8 T cells in ankylosing spondylitis. TCRdb ran MiXCR on the 5' RACE reads and lists one entry per CDR3 protein. The table shows about 92,000 distinct CDR3 sequences, with about 8.1% occurring only once. The sample consisted of blood, either unsorted or a sorted T cell fraction (not recorded which). All receptors come from a male donor with ankylosing spondylitis or in good health (not recorded which). Each CDR3 is given with its conserved first and last residue. D genes are given only for firm matches. The listing skips clone size in some rows; elsewhere it reads once, few, many or a size class.

d_call j_call clone_size v_call cdr3_nt cdr3_aa
TRBD2 TRBJ2-7 many TRBV20-1 TGCAGTGCTAGGGGGACTAGCTCTACCGTCTACGAGCAGTACTTC CSARGTSSTVYEQYF
TRBD2 TRBJ2-1 many TRBV20-1 TGCAGTGCTAGAGATGTGGGACTAGAATCCCATGAGCAGTTCTTC CSARDVGLESHEQFF
- TRBJ2-5 many TRBV20-1 TGCAGTGCTAGAATGGGCGACAGGGTTCTTGCGGGGGGTTGGGAAGAGACCCAGTACTTC CSARMGDRVLAGGWEETQYF
- TRBJ2-5 many TRBV7-2 TGTGCCAGCAGAGAAGGGGCAGGAGAGACCCAGTACTTC CASREGAGETQYF
- TRBJ2-2 once TRBV19 TGTGCCAGTAGTATGGTTGCAGGAGCAGGGGTAACCGGGGAGCTGTTTTTT CASSMVAGAGVTGELFF
- TRBJ2-3 many TRBV12-3/TRBV12-4 TGTGCCAGCAGTTCCCTCTCAGGGATTGCCACAGATACGCAGTATTTT CASSSLSGIATDTQYF
- TRBJ2-1 many TRBV27 TGTGCCAGCAGTCCCCCTGGAGGGATGGCCTACAATGAGCAGTTCTTC CASSPPGGMAYNEQFF
- TRBJ2-5 many TRBV2 TGTGCCAGCAGTGAGAATGAGACCCAGTACTTC CASSENETQYF
TRBD1 TRBJ1-1 many TRBV24-1 TGTGCCACCAGTGATCGACGGACAGGGCGAGGGACTGAAGCTTTCTTT CATSDRRTGRGTEAFF
TRBD2 TRBJ2-5 few TRBV7-2 TGTGCCAGCAGCAAAATTGGGACTAGCGGGGGCGAGACCCAGTACTTC CASSKIGTSGGETQYF
TRBD1 TRBJ1-4 many TRBV5-1 TGCGCCAGCAGCCACGGACAGGGTCCCGAAAAACTGTTTTTT CASSHGQGPEKLFF
- TRBJ1-5 many TRBV4-1 TGCGCCAGCAGCCAAGATAGTCGACAACTCTATCAGCCCCAGCATTTT CASSQDSRQLYQPQHF
- TRBJ2-3 many TRBV9 TGTGCCAGCAGCGTAGAAGGTAGTGCAGATACGCAGTATTTT CASSVEGSADTQYF
TRBD2 TRBJ2-5 - TRBV28 TGTGCCAGCAGTTTTGATACTAGCGGCGGGGGAGAGACCCAGTACTTC CASSFDTSGGGETQYF
TRBD2 TRBJ2-7 - TRBV19 TGTGCCAGTAGTGCCGGACTAGCGGGGACCTACGAGCAGTACTTC CASSAGLAGTYEQYF
- TRBJ1-2 - TRBV5-1 TGCGCCAGCAGCCCAACAGGGAATGGCTACACCTTC CASSPTGNGYTF
TRBD1 TRBJ2-4 - TRBV7-2 TGTGCCAGCAGCTCCCGACAGGGTGGAAACATTCAGTACTTC CASSSRQGGNIQYF
- TRBJ1-3 many TRBV28 TGTGCCAGCAATCAGCAAGGAGGACGGCTCCGCACCATATATTTT CASNQQGGRLRTIYF
TRBD1 TRBJ2-7 many TRBV6-1 TGTGCCAGCAGAGCGACCGGGACAGGGTTCCACGAGCAGTACTTC CASRATGTGFHEQYF
- TRBJ1-2 many TRBV6-1 TGTGCCAGCAGAACAGGTTCAGGGAACTATGGCTACACCTTC CASRTGSGNYGYTF
- TRBJ2-7 many TRBV15 TGTGCCACCAGCAGAGATTTGTCCTACGAGCAGTACTTC CATSRDLSYEQYF
- TRBJ2-2 - TRBV14 TGTGCCAGCAGACAGGGTAGGATGAACACCGGGGAGCTGTTTTTT CASRQGRMNTGELFF
- TRBJ1-2 many TRBV29-1 TGCAGCGTTGTAAGGAGTCATGGCTACACCTTC CSVVRSHGYTF
- TRBJ2-2 many TRBV28 TGTGCCAGCAGTATACGGGGCTTGACCGGGGAGCTGTTTTTT CASSIRGLTGELFF
- TRBJ1-1 many TRBV6-1 TGTGCCAGCACCCAACCTTTCGGGTATGGGGATTCCTCTGAAGCTTTCTTT CASTQPFGYGDSSEAFF
- TRBJ2-2 many TRBV7-9 TGTGCCAGCAGCTCTGGACGGAACACCGGGGAGCTGTTTTTT CASSSGRNTGELFF
- TRBJ2-2 many TRBV5-1 TGCGCCAGCAGCTTCGGCGGGGGCACCACCGGGGAGCTGTTTTTT CASSFGGGTTGELFF
TRBD2 TRBJ2-3 many TRBV29-1 TGCAGCGTTGAGACTAGCGGGGCCACAGATACGCAGTATTTT CSVETSGATDTQYF
TRBD2 TRBJ2-1 few TRBV6-1 TGTGCCAGCAGAGCTCTAGCGGGGGAAATCGATGAGCAGTTCTTC CASRALAGEIDEQFF
- TRBJ2-3 few TRBV27 TGTGCCAGCAGGTTCAGGGGAAGCAGAGATACGCAGTATTTT CASRFRGSRDTQYF
- TRBJ1-5 many TRBV15 TGTGCCACCAGCAGAGATCTTCGGCGGCAGGGTGGTCAGCCCCAGCATTTT CATSRDLRRQGGQPQHF
- TRBJ1-3 - TRBV28 TGTGCCAGCAGTCTCCAGAGCTCTGGAAACACCATATATTTT CASSLQSSGNTIYF
- TRBJ2-3 many TRBV29-1 TGCAGCGTTAGAGGGGGGCCCCGGGGGGATACGCAGTATTTT CSVRGGPRGDTQYF
- TRBJ2-2 - TRBV7-2 TGTGCCAGCAGCTTAGTTTCGTGGGGTCAGACCGGGGAGCTGTTTTTT CASSLVSWGQTGELFF
TRBD1 TRBJ1-2 few TRBV4-1 TGCGCCAGCAGCCAACCCACAGGGGAATATGGCTACACCTTC CASSQPTGEYGYTF
- TRBJ2-5 many TRBV6-5 TGTGCCAGCACCTCATCGGGGGAGACCCAGTACTTC CASTSSGETQYF
TRBD2 TRBJ2-1 - TRBV7-2 TGTGCCAGCAGCTTAGTTGGGGCGGGGGGGCTCAATGAGCAGTTCTTC CASSLVGAGGLNEQFF
TRBD2 TRBJ2-3 - TRBV4-2 TGTGCCAGCAGCCACCCAGCGGGGGGGCCTACAGATACGCAGTATTTT CASSHPAGGPTDTQYF
TRBD1 TRBJ2-3 few TRBV2 TGTGCCAGCATGCCGGGACAGGGCACAGATACGCAGTATTTT CASMPGQGTDTQYF
TRBD2 TRBJ2-5 many TRBV7-6 TGTGCCAGCAGCTTTAGCGGGGGCTACCAAGAGACCCAGTACTTC CASSFSGGYQETQYF
- TRBJ1-6 - TRBV25-1 TGTGCCAGCAGTGAATTTCGCAACCCCGATTCACCCCTCCACTTT CASSEFRNPDSPLHF
TRBD2 TRBJ2-7 many TRBV7-8 TGTGCCAGCAGCCCGCGGAACGGGCGGGGGTACGAGCAGTACTTC CASSPRNGRGYEQYF